The present T cell receptor (beta chain) was sequenced within a study of response to subunit inactivated influenza vaccine. TCRdb passed the RT-PCR reads through MiXCR, listing each CDR3 protein once. The sample holds hundreds of thousands of distinct CDR3 sequences, over 9% seen once. V lost 6 bases to trimming and J lost 4 bases, with 14 bases between them. CDR3 length: 14 amino acids. Germline assignment: CDR1 SNHLY and CDR2 FYNNEI. The data were also submitted as part of a second study, on T cells expressing NK-cell markers. That report adds: TCR beta cDNA was made by 5'RACE template switching with UMIs. TCR beta repertoires came from sorted CD3+CD56+NKG2C+, CD3+CD56+NKG2C- and CD3+CD56-NKG2C+ T cells. It was still unclear whether expanded NKG2C+ T cell clones were HCMV specific.

This clonotype was obtained from a man aged 50 to 60 who received an inactivated influenza vaccine. The chain recombines TRBV2 with TRBJ2-3; D is ambiguous. This sample comprised PBMCs from blood, obtained on the day of vaccination. This CDR3 reads CASRESPRPDTQYF. The CDR3 nucleotides are TGTGCCAGCAGGGAATCCCCCCGACCAGATACGCAGTATTTT.